Shown below are 23 T cell receptor beta chains from a single sample sequenced in a study of blood T cells in healthy people across ages. Together with a sample-barcoded 5' primer, a J-beta primer mix was included in a second PCR lasting about 7 to 12 cycles. TCRdb used MiXCR to reprocess the 5' RACE reads, holding one entry per CDR3 protein. This sample carries 550,000 to 800,000 distinct CDR3 sequences, about 21% of them seen once, and the ten largest clones take approximately 3.6%. Source material: blood. The receptor source for this set is a man between 65 and 80 years old in good health.

The J gene is TRBJ1-4, the V gene TRBV4-2; possibly TRBD1 for D (5 bases). This CDR3 is built from 15 residues. V lost 0 bases, J lost 3 bases, and 8 bases lay in between. CDR1 and CDR2 from the germline V gene are LGHNA and YNFKEQ. The CDR3 DNA sequence: TGTGCCAGCAGCCAAGACAGGGACTCTAATGAAAAACTGTTTTTT. Amino acids: CASSQDRDSNEKLFF.

This clonotype was observed a handful of times. The CDR3 DNA follows: TGTGCCACCAGTGACTCATCCTTCTTCACCGGGGAGCTGTTTTTT. Protein: CATSDSSFFTGELFF. The genes are TRBV24-1 and TRBJ2-2; no clear D gene. The CDR3 has 15 amino acids. V lost 4 bases to trimming and J lost 4 bases, with 12 bases between them. CDR1 and CDR2 (germline): KGHDR, SFDVKD.

The J gene is TRBJ1-5, the V gene TRBV6-1; D is ambiguous. Per germline, CDR1 MNHNS and CDR2 SASEGT. The V and J ends lost 1 base and 3 bases respectively, with 7 bases between them. This CDR3 has 14 residues. The CDR3 DNA is TGTGCCAGCAGTGAAGGGCAGCACAATCAGCCCCAGCATTTT. It specifies CASSEGQHNQPQHF.

The V gene is TRBV5-1, the J gene TRBJ2-1; no definite D call. The CDR3 spans 18 residues. Trimming shortened V by 4 bases and J by 1 base, and 21 bases separated the two germline ends. The germline gives CDR1 SGHRS, CDR2 YFSETQ. CDR3: CASSVVVGSKRSYNEQFF. As DNA, the CDR3 is TGCGCCAGCAGCGTGGTCGTGGGATCTAAGAGATCCTACAATGAGCAGTTCTTC.

This clonotype has at least ten counts. The chain combines TRBV6-5 with TRBJ1-4; D gene ambiguous. The CDR3 covers 15 residues. CDR1 and CDR2 (germline): MNHEY, SVGAGI. V shed 4 bases and J shed 5 bases, with 14 bases lying between them. CDR3 nucleotides: TGTGCCAGCAGTTTGTTGGGAGCTCGAAATGAAAAACTGTTTTTT. This translates into CASSLLGARNEKLFF.

As DNA, the CDR3 is TGTGCCAGCCGGACAGGGGGCGCTGGGACAAGGCAGGGCTACACCTTC. Translating it yields CASRTGGAGTRQGYTF. The chain has TRBV2 and TRBJ1-2; 11 positions agree with TRBD1. The CDR3 totals 16 residues. J lost 8 bases, V lost 8 bases, and 16 bases had no gene match. Germline V gene sequence: CDR1 SNHLY, CDR2 FYNNEI. The variable domain in full, completed from reference TRBV2 and TRBJ1-2, reads EPEVTQTPSHQVTQMGQEVILRCVPISNHLYFYWYRQILGQKVEFLVSFYNNEISEKSEIFDDQFSVERPDGSNFTLKIRSTKLEDSAMYFCASRTGGAGTRQGYTFGSGTRLTVV.

As regards this clonotype: At one boundary the junction diverges from the germline segment, which might be a read error. The V and J genes are TRBV11-2 and TRBJ1-1; possible D gene TRBD1, 5 bases. Germline V gene sequence: CDR1 SGHAT, CDR2 FQNNGV. The CDR3 is 16 amino acids. The CDR3 is CTSSLVGELMNTEAFF. The DNA of the CDR3 is TGTACCAGCAGCTTAGTAGGGGAATTGATGAACACTGAAGCTTTCTTT.

This clonotype showed up just a few times. The V and J genes are TRBV20-1 and TRBJ2-1; 12 bases map to TRBD1. Germline V gene data show CDR1 as DFQATT and CDR2 as SNEGSKA (reference sequence). The V and J ends lost 3 bases and 9 bases, in that order; junction bases with no gene match: 6. The CDR3 consists of 14 residues. Here the CDR3 reads CSARPGQGASEQFF. The DNA of the CDR3 is TGCAGTGCTAGGCCGGGACAGGGGGCTAGTGAGCAGTTCTTC.

Note on this clonotype: A much larger clone differs from this one at a single base, so this may be a read error. This chain uses TRBV6-5 with TRBJ2-7; D assignment may be TRBD1 or TRBD2 (5 bases each). CDR3 size: 13 residues. The ends were cut back, 8 bases at V and 1 base at J, with 12 bases in the middle. Germline CDR1 is MNHEY and CDR2 is SVGAGI. CDR3 amino acids: CASRRDVSYEQYF. The CDR3 region has the DNA TGTGCCAGCCGAAGGGACGTTTCCTACGAGCAGTACTTC.

Relative to its sample, this clonotype is large. One junction end disagrees with the germline gene, perhaps due to a read error. The rearrangement uses TRBV5-1 and TRBJ2-5; D ambiguous. CDR1 and CDR2 from the germline V gene are SGHRS and YFSETQ. The CDR3 runs 14 residues. The CDR3 nucleotides read TGTGCCAGCAGCTTGGTAGCAGCTCAAGAGACCCAGTACTTC. Translation gives CASSLVAAQETQYF.

This clonotype occurred a few times. The rearrangement uses TRBV29-1 and TRBJ1-5; D not resolved. This CDR3 region has 11 residues. Per the germline V gene, CDR1 is SQVTM and CDR2 is ANQGSEA. Trimming shortened V by 4 bases and J by 9 bases, and 10 bases separated the two germline ends. The CDR3 is CSVGAGRPQHF. DNA for the CDR3: TGCAGCGTTGGGGCGGGTCGGCCCCAGCATTTT. The full variable domain, with the rest looked up from reference TRBV29-1 and TRBJ1-5, is SAVISQKPSRDICQRGTSLTIQCQVDSQVTMMFWYRQQPGQSLTLIATANQGSEATYESGFVIDKFPISRPNLTFSTLTVSNMSPEDSSIYLCSVGAGRPQHFGDGTRLSIL.

This clonotype was seen only a few times. The chain has TRBV4-1 and TRBJ2-1; TRBD2 agrees at 7 bases. The CDR3 has 17 residues. CDR1 is MGHRA, CDR2 YSYEKL, per germline. The V and J ends lost 1 base and 1 base, in that order; junction bases with no gene match: 7. CDR3 DNA sequence: TGCGCCAGCAGCCAAGCGGGAAGGACTAGTTCCTACAATGAGCAGTTCTTC. This codes for CASSQAGRTSSYNEQFF.

The genes are TRBV5-1 and TRBJ2-3, with a tentative D call TRBD1 (5 bases). The germline V gene encodes CDR1 SGHRS and CDR2 YFSETQ. Trimming took 0 bases from V and 4 from J, leaving 15 bases between them. The CDR3 has 16 residues. CDR3 amino acids: CASSLAGREGADTQYF. Here the CDR3 DNA reads TGCGCCAGCAGCTTGGCTGGCAGGGAAGGGGCAGATACGCAGTATTTT.

At least ten counts were recorded for this clonotype. V usage is TRBV27 and J usage is TRBJ2-2, with 7 bases that match TRBD1. The CDR3 totals 15 residues. V shed 5 bases, J shed 0 bases, and the junction held 3 bases outside the gene matches. Germline V lookup: CDR1 MNHEY, CDR2 SMNVEV (reference sequence). The CDR3, as DNA: TGTGCCAGCAGTGGGGACAGAGCGAACACCGGGGAGCTGTTTTTT. Translated: CASSGDRANTGELFF.

In this sample, this clonotype turned up a few times. The chain couples TRBV9 to TRBJ2-5; weak D call: TRBD1 (5 bases). CDR1 is SGDLS, CDR2 YYNGEE, per germline. V lost 0 bases and J 0 bases, leaving 12 bases between the germline ends. The CDR3 contains 16 residues. The CDR3 here is CASSVGATANQETQYF. The CDR3 bases are TGTGCCAGCAGCGTAGGAGCGACAGCGAACCAAGAGACCCAGTACTTC.

The chain is built from TRBV29-1 and TRBJ1-2; no firm D call. Trimming left V 2 bases short and J 5 bases short, with 9 bases between. The CDR3 contains 12 residues. Germline CDR1 reads SQVTM; CDR2 reads ANQGSEA. The CDR3: CSVESSQYGYTF. CDR3 coding DNA: TGCAGCGTTGAATCAAGTCAATATGGCTACACCTTC.

The chain uses TRBV7-6 and TRBJ2-5; TRBD2 matches at 7 bases. Trimming at V came to 0 bases and at J to 11 bases, leaving 15 bases not matched to a gene. CDR1 and CDR2 (germline): SGHVS, FNYEAQ. This CDR3 region has 16 residues. CDR3 sequence (DNA): TGTGCCAGCAGCTTAGCCCACTACGGGAGGATGCGGGAGCAGTACTTC. This gives the protein CASSLAHYGRMREQYF.

This clonotype was seen a handful of times. J is TRBJ2-7 and V is TRBV6-2 or TRBV6-3; 13 bases line up with TRBD2. V was clipped by 2 bases and J by 6 bases; unmatched bases: 13. Per the germline V gene, CDR1 is MNHEY and CDR2 is SVGEGT. This CDR3 spans 18 amino acids. CDR3: CASSYPEWGTSGNCEQYF. Here the CDR3 DNA reads TGTGCCAGCAGTTACCCCGAATGGGGGACTAGCGGGAACTGCGAGCAGTACTTC.

V is TRBV4-3 and J is TRBJ1-4, with 8 bases matching TRBD1. This CDR3 is 15 amino acids long. V was clipped by 2 bases and J by 7 bases; unmatched bases: 6. Germline V gene sequence: CDR1 LGHNA, CDR2 YSLEER. For the CDR3, the DNA is TGCGCCAGCAGCCAACAGACAGGGGAGGCTGAAAAACTGTTTTTT. Its protein is CASSQQTGEAEKLFF.

At least ten counts were recorded for this clonotype. V usage is TRBV25-1 and J usage is TRBJ1-5, with D possibly matching TRBD1 (5 bases). Looked up from germline, CDR1 is MGHDK and CDR2 is SYGVNS. V was cut by 6 bases and J by 4 bases, with 13 bases left in between. The CDR3 spans 14 residues. CDR3: CASRGQGENQPQHF. CDR3 nucleotides: TGTGCCAGCAGGGGGCAGGGTGAAAATCAGCCCCAGCATTTT.

This clonotype has more than one count but fewer than ten. This chain uses TRBV5-1 with TRBJ2-4; 8 nucleotides match TRBD1. Germline-derived CDR1 and CDR2 are SGHRS and YFSETQ. V shed 4 bases and J 3 bases; nucleotides not matched to a gene: 9. The CDR3 is 16 amino acids. The CDR3 reads CASSIGQGGGKNIQYF. The CDR3 DNA sequence: TGCGCCAGCAGCATTGGACAGGGTGGAGGCAAAAACATTCAGTACTTC.

This clonotype turned up a few times. The chain joins TRBV6-2 or TRBV6-3 to TRBJ2-7; D not resolved. The CDR3 extends over 14 amino acids. The germline V gene encodes CDR1 MNHEY and CDR2 SVGEGT. Trimming took off 4 bases at V and 2 bases at J, with 12 bases between the two ends. The CDR3 region is CASSLTSTTYEQYF. The CDR3 DNA reads TGTGCCAGCAGTTTGACTTCGACAACCTACGAGCAGTACTTC.

This clonotype was counted a few times. The chain carries TRBV28 and TRBJ1-6; 7 bases agree with TRBD1. The J segment lost 9 bases and the V segment lost 5 bases, leaving 7 bases of the junction unmatched. The CDR3 spans 14 residues. Germline CDR1 and CDR2: MDHEN and SYDVKM. CDR3 sequence (DNA): TGTGCCAGCAGTGGCACTCCAGGGGGTTCACCCCTCCACTTT. Residues: CASSGTPGGSPLHF.